This T cell receptor beta chain was recovered during a study of shared clonotypes between healthy human individuals. A roughly 200 ng quantity of DNA, around 30,000 T cell genomes, went into the sorted-subset replicate PCRs. Data came from immunoSEQ multiplex PCR; TCRdb stores just in-frame clones and leaves some out. The data contain under 550,000 clones, 90% to 97% of them singletons. The material sequenced was naive CD4+ T cells sorted from blood. Subset specified: CD45RA+ positively selected. The TCR was taken from a woman aged 25 to 39 in good health.

CDR3 bases: TGCAGTGCTAGTTGGGACAGCCGGAAGTATTTT. Translation gives CSASWDSRKYF. The V and J genes are TRBV20-1 and TRBJ2-3; the match to TRBD1 covers 7 bases. Germline CDR1 is DFQATT and CDR2 is SNEGSKA (reference sequence). V lost 3 bases and J lost 13; bases outside the gene matches: 7. CDR3 length equals 11 residues.